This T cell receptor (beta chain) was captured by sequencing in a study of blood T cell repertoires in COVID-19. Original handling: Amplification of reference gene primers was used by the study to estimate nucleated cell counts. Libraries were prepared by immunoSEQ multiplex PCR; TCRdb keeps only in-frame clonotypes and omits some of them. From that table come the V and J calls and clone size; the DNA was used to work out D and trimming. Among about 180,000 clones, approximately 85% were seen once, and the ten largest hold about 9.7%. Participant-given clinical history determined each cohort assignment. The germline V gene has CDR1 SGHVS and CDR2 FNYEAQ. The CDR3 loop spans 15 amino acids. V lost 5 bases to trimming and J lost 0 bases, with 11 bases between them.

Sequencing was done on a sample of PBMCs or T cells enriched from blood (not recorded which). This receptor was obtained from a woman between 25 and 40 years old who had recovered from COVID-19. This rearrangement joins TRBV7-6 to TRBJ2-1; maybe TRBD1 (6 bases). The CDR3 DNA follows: TGTGCCAGCAGCCGGGGACAAAACTCCTACAATGAGCAGTTCTTC. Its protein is CASSRGQNSYNEQFF.